This record concerns one T cell receptor beta chain sequence. Its antigen is undetermined. This sample is part of a study of cytomegalovirus exposure and HLA in healthy donors. Study-level background: Sequencing of around 200 million T cells in an earlier analysis found 95 million to 120 million unique TCR beta sequences. Findings of the study overall: It is likely that the observed cluster of highly shared sequence variants was a sequencing artifact. Some V segments could not be told apart, so they were left out, TRBV6-2 and TRBV6-3 among them. V- and J-gene trimming of TCR beta was linked (in a later analysis) to a missense DCLRE1C variant.

Vbeta (60) and Jbeta (13) primers were used in the PCR. Here immunoSEQ multiplex PCR was the method, and the copy in TCRdb shows in-frame clones only, minus some. The sample has 65,000 to 90,000 clones; 76% are singletons. This CDR3 is 11 amino acids long. CDR1 DFQATT and CDR2 SNEGSKA come from the germline V gene (reference sequence). With 4 bases removed from V and 11 bases from J, the gap between germline ends came to 9 bases. The rearrangement uses TRBV20-1 and TRBJ1-6; D unclear. The TCR comes from a man between 35 and 55 years old in good health and CMV-seronegative. The sample comprised PBMCs. DNA of the CDR3: TGCAGTGCTACCCACATGGCACCCCTCCACTTT. Translation: CSATHMAPLHF.